This paragraph covers one T cell receptor (beta chain) sequence. The sample holds other DNA sequences that translate to the same CDR3. The data stem from a study of T cell changes during pregnancy in multiple sclerosis. CDR3 size: 15 residues. From germline, CDR1 is SGHTA and CDR2 FQGNSA. Trimming took 0 bases from V and 1 from J; bases not matched to a gene: 1. Assay used: immunoSEQ multiplex PCR; TCRdb lists only in-frame clones, some missing. The data hold about 85,000 clones, with roughly 92% observed a single time. This receptor was taken from a female donor with multiple sclerosis, enrolled in a pregnancy study. The genes are TRBV7-2 and TRBJ2-7, with 9 bases lining up with TRBD1. The sequenced sample was peripheral blood, obtained in the first trimester of pregnancy. The CDR3 DNA follows: TGTGCCAGCAGCTTAGCCGGGACAGGGTCCTACGAGCAGTACTTC. Translation gives CASSLAGTGSYEQYF.